These T cell receptor beta chains were read from a single sample in a study of vaccination effects on CD4 cells after COVID-19. Clones were sequenced by immunoSEQ multiplex PCR, and TCRdb holds only the in-frame ones, with some missing. The table shows some 69,000 clones, with around two thirds occurring only once. For these receptors, no antigen is known. Sequenced material: CD4+ T cells from PBMCs cultured with HCoV-229E spike peptides, taken after COVID-19 vaccination. Every receptor here comes from a human donor who received a COVID-19 vaccine. CDR3s include the opening cysteine and the closing phenylalanine or tryptophan.

cdr3_aa v_call cdr3_length
CASSPLTGTNTEAFF TRBV18 15
CASSITLQAKSSTDTQYF TRBV7-8 18
CATSDSAGERDGEQFF TRBV24-1 16
CSVNSWLGSGELFF TRBV29-1 14
CASSPANREKGYTF TRBV18 14
CASTKGRNQPQHF TRBV6-6 13
CASSQPPPTGANTGELFF TRBV4-1 18
CASSYPAGGYNEQFF TRBV6-5 15
CATSDLGKNQETQYF TRBV24-1 15
CASSYREGMSGYTF TRBV6-5 14
CAISDRRGSSGNTIYF TRBV10-3 16
CASSQGAGGINYGYTF TRBV4-3 16
CASRTVGELFF TRBV6-5 11
CASSSGVDTQYF TRBV28 12
CASSYPWAGTEAFF TRBV6-2/TRBV6-3 14
CASSPKSRDRVGRTDTQYF TRBV27 19
CASSESLATYEQFF TRBV10-2 14
CASKGVLADTQYF TRBV28 13
CASSLAVGPGMNTEAFF TRBV5-1 17
CASSIAGYGYTF TRBV19 12
CASSFLAGNTGELFF TRBV7-9 15
CASSQDGKGREKLFF TRBV4-2 15
CASSQRVEQGGYTF TRBV3-1/TRBV3-2 14
CATSDSGGTDTQYF TRBV24-1 14
CASSVLSADTQYF TRBV9 13
CASSPGTGAISNQPQHF TRBV9 17
CASSIRGQGNNEQFF TRBV19 15
CASSSPDRATNEQFF TRBV7-9 15
CASSYDPSTNTEAFF TRBV6-5 15